These 8 T cell receptor beta chains originate from one sample sequenced in a study of cytomegalovirus exposure and HLA in healthy donors. Vbeta (60) and Jbeta (13) primers were used in the PCR. TCRdb's copy holds only in-frame clones and misses some; the assay was immunoSEQ multiplex PCR. The top ten clones hold 1% to 1.5% of a sample with fewer than 200,000 clones, under 9.5% of them seen once. Specimen: PBMCs. The origin of the receptors is a woman in her 30s in good health and CMV-seropositive.

Worth noting for this clone: An end of the junction differs from the germline gene, which may be a read error. The chain recombines TRBV5-1 with TRBJ1-4; no clear D gene. Per the germline V gene, CDR1 is SGHRS and CDR2 is YFSETQ. The CDR3 runs 10 residues. Here the CDR3 DNA reads TGCGCCAGCAGCTTTAGCCTACGACCTTTT. As protein: CASSFSLRPF. The whole variable domain, remainder taken from reference TRBV5-1 and TRBJ1-4, is KAGVTQTPRYLIKTRGQQVTLSCSPISGHRSVSWYQQTPGQGLQFLFEYFSETQRNKGNFPGRFSGRQFSNSRSEMNVSTLELGDSALYLCASSFSLRPFGSGTQLSVL.

This clone appeared a few times. The CDR3 sequence: CASSLAEKGYTGELFF. The CDR3 coding sequence is TGCGCCAGCAGCTTGGCCGAGAAGGGGTACACCGGGGAGCTGTTTTTT. This chain uses TRBV5-1 with TRBJ2-2, with D possibly being TRBD1 (5 bases). Germline V gives CDR1 SGHRS, CDR2 YFSETQ. Trimming took 0 bases from V and 3 from J, leaving 12 bases between them. This CDR3 is built from 16 residues. The whole variable domain, filled in from reference TRBV5-1 and TRBJ2-2, reads KAGVTQTPRYLIKTRGQQVTLSCSPISGHRSVSWYQQTPGQGLQFLFEYFSETQRNKGNFPGRFSGRQFSNSRSEMNVSTLELGDSALYLCASSLAEKGYTGELFFGEGSRLTVL.

J is TRBJ1-2 and V is TRBV10-3, with 8 bases fitting TRBD1. With V trimmed by 10 bases and J by 8 bases, 9 bases remained unmatched. The CDR3 is 12 amino acids. The V gene's germline CDR1 is ENHRY and CDR2 SYGVKD. CDR3 coding DNA: TGTGCCAACCAGGGGGCCTATGGCGGCTACACCTTC. This translates into CANQGAYGGYTF.

The chain uses TRBV11-2 and TRBJ1-3, with D hard to call. CDR3 length: 14 residues. In germline, CDR1 is SGHAT, CDR2 FQNNGV. V was pared by 1 base and J by 0 bases, with 4 bases between. CDR3 DNA sequence: TGTGCCAGCAGCTTAGGAGGCTCTGGAAACACCATATATTTT. Translated, it gives CASSLGGSGNTIYF.

This clone has only a few counts. This chain connects TRBV13 to TRBJ2-5; possible D gene TRBD1, 5 bases. The J call may be in error: the DNA end matches TRBJ2-7 better. Germline V gene data show CDR1 as PRHDT and CDR2 as FYEKMQ (reference sequence). The CDR3 loop spans 16 amino acids. CDR3 coding DNA: TGTGCCAGCAGCTTAAATCAGGGTACTCAGACCTACGAGCAGTACTTC. This translates into CASSLNQGTQTYEQYF.

The chain employs TRBV7-9 and TRBJ1-1, with a weak D call TRBD1 (5 bases). The CDR3 is 15 amino acids. The V end was cut by 4 bases, the J end by 1 base, with 13 bases between. The V gene's germline CDR1 is SEHNR and CDR2 FQNEAQ (reference sequence). CDR3 bases: TGTGCCAGCAGCTCCGCTAGGGGCCCGAACACTGAAGCTTTCTTT. Translation gives CASSSARGPNTEAFF.

The chain couples TRBV19 to TRBJ2-6, with D possibly matching TRBD1 (5 bases). In germline, CDR1 is LNHDA, CDR2 SQIVND (reference sequence). V lost 7 bases, J lost 2 bases, and 12 bases lay in between. The CDR3 loop spans 15 amino acids. The CDR3 DNA follows: TGTGCCAGTACCTCGTCAGGGACTGGGGCCAACGTCCTGACTTTC. Translation gives CASTSSGTGANVLTF.

The chain combines TRBV12-5 with TRBJ2-1; TRBD1 aligns across 7 bases. Germline loops: CDR1 LGHNT, CDR2 FRNRAP. Trimming at V came to 6 bases and at J to 2 bases, leaving 4 bases not matched to a gene. The CDR3 is made up of 14 amino acids. In DNA form, the CDR3 reads TGTGCTAGTGGCCCCAGGGGGACCTACAATGAGCAGTTCTTC. Its protein is CASGPRGTYNEQFF.